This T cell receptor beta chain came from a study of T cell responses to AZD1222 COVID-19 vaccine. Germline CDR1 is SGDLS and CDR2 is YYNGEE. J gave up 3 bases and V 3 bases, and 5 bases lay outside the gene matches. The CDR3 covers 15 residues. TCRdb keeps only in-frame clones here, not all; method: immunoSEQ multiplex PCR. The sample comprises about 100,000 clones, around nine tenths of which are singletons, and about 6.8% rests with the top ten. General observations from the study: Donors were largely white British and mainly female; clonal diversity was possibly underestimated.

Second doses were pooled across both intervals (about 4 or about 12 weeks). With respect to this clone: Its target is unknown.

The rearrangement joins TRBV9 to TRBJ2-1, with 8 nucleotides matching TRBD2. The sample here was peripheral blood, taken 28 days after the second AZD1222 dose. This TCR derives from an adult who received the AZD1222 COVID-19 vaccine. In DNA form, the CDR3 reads TGTGCCAGCAGCGGTAGCGGGGCTAACTACAATGAGCAGTTCTTC. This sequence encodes CASSGSGANYNEQFF.